The 2 T cell receptor beta chains presented below share a single source sample, sequenced in a study of glioma-infiltrating T cells. TCR alpha and beta CDR3 regions were amplified from RNA using iRepertoire nested multiplex PCR. TCRdb processed the multiplex PCR reads anew with MiXCR; each CDR3 protein has one entry. Of roughly 120,000 distinct CDR3 sequences listed, about 25% were seen once; the top ten hold roughly 37%. Sequencing was carried out using glioma tissue, nonneoplastic brain tissue, or PBMCs (not recorded which). The receptor source for this set is a human donor with low-grade glioma or glioblastoma, undergoing nonglioma brain surgery, or in good health (not recorded which).

The chain couples TRBV29-1 to TRBJ2-1; 10 bases line up with TRBD2. Germline V gene lookup returns CDR1 SQVTM and CDR2 ANQGSEA. This CDR3 comprises 14 residues. CDR3 in amino acids: CNGIAGGSYNEQFF. The CDR3 nucleotides read TGCAACGGCATAGCGGGGGGCTCCTACAATGAGCAGTTCTTC.

There are many counts of this clonotype. This rearrangement joins TRBV6-5 to TRBJ2-7, with D perhaps TRBD1 or TRBD2 (5 bases each). Trimming left V 0 bases short and J 1 base short, with 10 bases between. CDR1 is MNHEY and CDR2 is SVGAGI in the germline V gene. CDR3 size: 15 residues. CDR3 region: CASSYSHGASYEQYF. The CDR3 coding sequence is TGTGCCAGCAGTTACTCACACGGGGCTTCCTACGAGCAGTACTTC.